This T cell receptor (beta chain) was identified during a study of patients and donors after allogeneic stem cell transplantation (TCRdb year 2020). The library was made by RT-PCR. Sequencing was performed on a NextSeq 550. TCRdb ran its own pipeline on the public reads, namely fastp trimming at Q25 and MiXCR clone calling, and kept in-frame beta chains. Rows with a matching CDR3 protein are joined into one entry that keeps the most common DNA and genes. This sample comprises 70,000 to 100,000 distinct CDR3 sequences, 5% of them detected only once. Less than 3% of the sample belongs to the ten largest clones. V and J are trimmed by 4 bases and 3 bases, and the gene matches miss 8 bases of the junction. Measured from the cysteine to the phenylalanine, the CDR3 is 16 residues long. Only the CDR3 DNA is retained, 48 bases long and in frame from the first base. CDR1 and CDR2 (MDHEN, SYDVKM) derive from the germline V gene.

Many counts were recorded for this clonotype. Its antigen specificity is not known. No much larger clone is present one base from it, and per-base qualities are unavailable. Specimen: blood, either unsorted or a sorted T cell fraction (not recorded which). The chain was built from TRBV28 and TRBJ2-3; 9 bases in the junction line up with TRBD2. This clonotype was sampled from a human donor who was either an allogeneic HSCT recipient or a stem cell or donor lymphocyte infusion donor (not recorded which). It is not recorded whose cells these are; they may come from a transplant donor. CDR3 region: CASSSPLAGETDTQYF. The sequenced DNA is TGTGCCAGCAGTTCCCCCTTAGCGGGAGAGACAGATACGCAGTATTTT.